This T cell receptor (beta chain) was identified in a study of CD8+CD57+ T cells in acquired aplastic anemia. The overall study: Sorting CD4+ and CD8+ cells gave DNA averaging approximately 3 ug.

Profiles of TCR beta VDJ and CDR3 were generated from a genomic DNA template. TCRdb recomputed calls from the reads with MiXCR, one row per CDR3 protein. The sample includes fewer than 250,000 distinct CDR3 sequences, more than 40% of them seen just once. This clonotype was seen once. Its specificity is unknown. Study-level results: Patients and controls had in common 25 to 30 CD8+ CDR3 sequences.

Germline CDR1 reads SGHTA; CDR2 reads FQGNSA. Trimming stripped 0 bases from V and 4 bases from J, with 9 bases between. The CDR3 consists of 15 residues. Patients who underwent sequencing had shown CD8+CD57+ cell expansion by flow cytometry. Severe acquired aplastic anemia was diagnosed in all patients. J is TRBJ1-4 and V is TRBV7-2; D remains unclear. The clonotype comes from a human donor with aplastic anemia. Sequences were obtained from sorted CD4+, CD8+, or CD8+CD57+ T cells (not recorded which) from PBMCs. CDR3 DNA: TGTGCCAGCAGCTTAGCGCTTGGCCGTAATGAAAAACTGTTTTTT. This sequence encodes CASSLALGRNEKLFF.